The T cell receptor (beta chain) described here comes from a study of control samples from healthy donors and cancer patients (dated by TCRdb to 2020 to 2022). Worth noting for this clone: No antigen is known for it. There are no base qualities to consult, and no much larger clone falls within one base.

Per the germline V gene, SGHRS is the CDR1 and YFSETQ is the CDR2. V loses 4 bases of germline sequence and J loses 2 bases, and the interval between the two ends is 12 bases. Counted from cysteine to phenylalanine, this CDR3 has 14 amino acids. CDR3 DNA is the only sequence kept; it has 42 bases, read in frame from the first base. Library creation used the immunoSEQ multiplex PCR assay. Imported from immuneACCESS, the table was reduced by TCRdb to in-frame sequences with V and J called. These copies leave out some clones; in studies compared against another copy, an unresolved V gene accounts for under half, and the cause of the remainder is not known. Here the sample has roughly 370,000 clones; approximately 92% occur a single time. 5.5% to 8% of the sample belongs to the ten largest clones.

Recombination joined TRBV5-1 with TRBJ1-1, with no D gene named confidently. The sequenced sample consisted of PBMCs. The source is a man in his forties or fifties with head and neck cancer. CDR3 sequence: CASSADGRNTEAFF. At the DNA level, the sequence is TGCGCCAGCAGCGCGGACGGAAGAAACACTGAAGCTTTCTTT.